This T cell receptor beta chain derives from a study of memory CD4+ T cells and cytomegalovirus serostatus. V lost 0 bases to trimming and J lost 3 bases; unmatched junction nucleotides: 7. Germline assignment: CDR1 SGHDN and CDR2 FVKESK. The CDR3 totals 16 residues. Single viable CD3+CD4+CD8-CD45RO+ cells were sorted as the memory CD4+ T cells. CD4+ T cells were isolated by positive magnetic selection. The assay was immunoSEQ multiplex PCR, and TCRdb's table has in-frame clones only and misses some. The sample includes over 35,000 clones, 75% to 80% of them seen just once. The sequence came from an adult in good health and CMV-seronegative. V and J are TRBV14 and TRBJ1-1, with TRBD1 identical over 7 bases. The specimen was memory CD4+ T cells from blood. CDR3 sequence (DNA): TGTGCCAGCAGCCAAGATCTATTGCAGGGGGACACTGAAGCTTTCTTT. It codes for CASSQDLLQGDTEAFF.